The clone carrying this TCR beta chain was observed a handful of times. There are 16 residues in the CDR3. The germline gives CDR1 LGHNA, CDR2 YSLEER. V shed 2 bases and J shed 1 base, with 12 bases lying between them. TCRdb independently ran MiXCR on the 5' RACE reads; one entry per CDR3 protein. The data show some 590,000 distinct CDR3 sequences, with 9% to 10% seen just once and around 3.1% held by the top ten. The data originate from a study of identical twins. A further study also used this sample, focusing on yellow fever vaccine responses in identical twins.

The TCR comes from a woman between 18 and 30 years old in good health. The specimen was PBMCs. The chain uses TRBV4-3 and TRBJ1-3; D possibly corresponds to TRBD1 (5 bases). The CDR3, as DNA: TGCGCCAGCAGCCAACTGATATCAGGGTCTGGAAACACCATATATTTT. Residues: CASSQLISGSGNTIYF.